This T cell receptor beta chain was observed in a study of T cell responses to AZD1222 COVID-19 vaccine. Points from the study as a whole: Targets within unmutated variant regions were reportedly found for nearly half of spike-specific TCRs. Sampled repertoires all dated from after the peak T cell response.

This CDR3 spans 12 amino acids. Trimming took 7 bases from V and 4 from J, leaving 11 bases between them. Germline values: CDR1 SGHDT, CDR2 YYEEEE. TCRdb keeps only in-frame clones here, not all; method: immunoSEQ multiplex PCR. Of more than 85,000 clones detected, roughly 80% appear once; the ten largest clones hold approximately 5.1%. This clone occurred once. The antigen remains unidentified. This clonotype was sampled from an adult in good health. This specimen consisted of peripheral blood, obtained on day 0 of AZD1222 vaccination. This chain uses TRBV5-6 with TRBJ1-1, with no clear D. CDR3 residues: CASQTPGTEAFF. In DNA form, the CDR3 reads TGTGCCAGCCAGACACCCGGCACTGAAGCTTTCTTT.